This T cell receptor beta chain was recovered during a study of blood T cell repertoires in COVID-19. Only in-frame clones appear in the TCRdb table, and some are missing; sequencing was by immunoSEQ multiplex PCR. The sample carries 450,000 or so clones, 75% to 90% recorded once. This CDR3 spans 14 amino acids. Germline lookup yields CDR1 SGHTA and CDR2 FQGNSA. With 5 bases clipped from V and 0 bases from J, the junction kept 4 bases outside the gene matches. What was sequenced was peripheral blood. The TCR comes from a young man with COVID-19, enrolled during active disease. The V and J genes are TRBV7-2 and TRBJ2-7; 7 positions match TRBD2. In nucleotides, the CDR3 is TGTGCCAGCAGCACCAGCGGGAACTCCTACGAGCAGTACTTC. Protein: CASSTSGNSYEQYF.